This paragraph covers one T cell receptor (beta chain) sequence. Per the original data handling: Reference gene primer amplification yielded estimated nucleated cell counts. TCRdb's table, derived via immunoSEQ multiplex PCR, lists solely in-frame clones and lacks some. V, J and clone size reflect that table, while D and trimming were determined from the DNA. The sample yields 150,000 to 200,000 clones, approximately 90% seen once. This sample is drawn from a study of blood T cell repertoires in COVID-19. Study-level background: The origin of the acute and convalescent COVID-19 samples was the United States, Italy and Spain. Sample material is recorded as cDNA or gDNA derived from T cells, B-cell-depleted T cells, or PBMCs.

CDR3 length equals 16 residues. The germline gives CDR1 KGHSH, CDR2 LQKENI. Trimming cost V 4 bases and J 5 bases; bases outside gene matches: 9. The gene calls are TRBV18 and TRBJ2-7, with 12 nucleotides matching TRBD1. The TCR sequence derives from a man aged 30 to 45 with COVID-19, enrolled during active disease. Sequencing used peripheral blood. CDR3 nucleotides: TGTGCCAGCTCACGGGTTGGGACAGGGGGCGTAAACGAGCAGTACTTC. It codes for CASSRVGTGGVNEQYF.